The 26 T cell receptor beta chains below come from one sample, sequenced in a study of T cell repertoires in cytomegalovirus infection. TCRdb redid the calling of the reads with MiXCR, one entry per CDR3 protein. The data hold approximately 150,000 distinct CDR3 sequences, with about a fifth observed a single time. Their recognized antigens are unknown. The sample was CD8+ T cells from cultured PBMCs, taken from culture after CMV antigen stimulation. Receptors originate from a human donor in good health (CMV status not recorded). Some clones in this sample may be carry-over from other donors' samples.

This clonotype has only a few counts. This rearrangement joins TRBV4-1 to TRBJ2-7; TRBD2 matches at 11 bases. This CDR3 has 14 residues. J lost 2 bases, V lost 5 bases, and 2 bases had no gene match. The V gene's germline CDR1 is MGHRA and CDR2 YSYEKL. CDR3 in amino acids: CASSTLAGAYEQYF. CDR3 nucleotides: TGCGCCAGCAGCACACTAGCGGGGGCCTACGAGCAGTACTTC.

This clonotype turned up a few times. The V gene is TRBV5-6, the J gene TRBJ1-1, with D uncertain. In germline, CDR1 is SGHDT, CDR2 YYEEEE. The CDR3 covers 13 residues. V shed 4 bases and J shed 5 bases, with 12 bases lying between them. The CDR3 bases are TGTGCCAGCAGCACCTTCGGGAGGACTGAAGCTTTCTTT. Its translation is CASSTFGRTEAFF.

The rearrangement joins TRBV7-8 to TRBJ2-1, with TRBD2 identical over 7 bases. The CDR3 loop spans 17 amino acids. V lost 5 bases and J lost 1; bases outside the gene matches: 11. Germline V gene lookup returns CDR1 SGHVS and CDR2 FQNEAQ. CDR3 coding DNA: TGTGCCAGCAGCACCCACCTTTGGGGAGGGTCCTACAATGAGCAGTTCTTC. This sequence encodes CASSTHLWGGSYNEQFF.

The V and J genes are TRBV7-9 and TRBJ2-7; D might be TRBD2 (5 bases). Trimming shortened V by 6 bases and J by 2 bases, and 11 bases separated the two germline ends. Germline values: CDR1 SEHNR, CDR2 FQNEAQ (reference sequence). The CDR3 loop spans 13 amino acids. The CDR3: CASSRDGAYEQYF. The CDR3 DNA is TGTGCCAGCAGTCGCGACGGGGCCTACGAGCAGTACTTC.

In its sample, this clonotype was seen a few times. This sequence joins TRBV28 and TRBJ1-2, with D possibly TRBD1 on 5 matching bases. V was cut by 7 bases and J by 0 bases, with 15 bases left in between. This CDR3 region has 15 residues. Looked up from germline, CDR1 is MDHEN and CDR2 is SYDVKM. The CDR3 sequence is CASNPPGQANYGYTF. The CDR3 DNA sequence: TGTGCCAGCAATCCGCCCGGACAAGCTAACTATGGCTACACCTTC.

In this sample, this clonotype turned up a few times. This chain links TRBV27 with TRBJ2-3; D is perhaps TRBD2 (7 bases). Germline V gene sequence: CDR1 MNHEY, CDR2 SMNVEV (reference sequence). Trimming cost V 2 bases and J 3 bases, with 18 bases left between them. The CDR3 has 17 residues. The CDR3 coding sequence is TGTGCCAGCAGTTTAGCTACGGGGGGCCGGAGGACAGATACGCAGTATTTT. Translating gives CASSLATGGRRTDTQYF.

The chain carries TRBV2 and TRBJ2-7; D may be TRBD2 (5 bases). This CDR3 has 10 amino acids. With 6 bases removed from V and 6 bases from J, the gap between germline ends came to 6 bases. Germline V gene data show CDR1 as SNHLY and CDR2 as FYNNEI. The CDR3 sequence is CASRGSEQYF. The DNA for the CDR3 is TGTGCCAGCAGAGGGAGCGAGCAGTACTTC.

The V and J genes are TRBV2 and TRBJ1-1, with TRBD1 identical over 7 bases. The V and J ends lost 7 bases and 4 bases, in that order; junction bases with no gene match: 12. This CDR3 is built from 15 residues. Germline CDR1 is SNHLY and CDR2 is FYNNEI. The CDR3 nucleotides read TGTGCCAGCACCCCAGGGGGGAATAGGGCCACTGAAGCTTTCTTT. This gives the protein CASTPGGNRATEAFF.

This clonotype was seen only a few times. V gene TRBV27 combines with J gene TRBJ1-1; D is uncertain. The CDR3 length is 15 residues. V was cut by 0 bases and J by 2 bases, with 10 bases left in between. Germline CDR1 reads MNHEY; CDR2 reads SMNVEV (reference sequence). In DNA, the CDR3 is TGTGCCAGCAGTTTATCCCGGAGGGTAAACACTGAAGCTTTCTTT. This sequence encodes CASSLSRRVNTEAFF.

This clonotype was seen a few times. The V gene is TRBV7-6, the J gene TRBJ1-1, with TRBD1 matching over 10 bases. The CDR3 is 16 amino acids. Germline CDR1 SGHVS, CDR2 FNYEAQ. Trimming at V came to 5 bases and at J to 3 bases, leaving 9 bases not matched to a gene. The CDR3 sequence is CASSTSSGTGDTEAFF. The CDR3, as DNA: TGTGCCAGCAGCACCTCATCCGGGACAGGGGACACTGAAGCTTTCTTT.

The V call is TRBV6-1, the J call TRBJ1-2, with 8 bases fitting TRBD1. Germline lookup yields CDR1 MNHNS and CDR2 SASEGT. The CDR3 has 15 amino acids. Unmatched junction bases numbered 10, after V lost 8 bases and J lost 2 bases. As DNA, the CDR3 is TGTGCCAGCCGACGAGAACAGGGGGGGAACTATGGCTACACCTTC. Translating it yields CASRREQGGNYGYTF.

V usage is TRBV4-1 and J usage is TRBJ1-2, with D possibly TRBD1 on 6 matching bases. Germline V gene lookup returns CDR1 MGHRA and CDR2 YSYEKL. The V and J ends lost 1 base and 6 bases respectively, with 15 bases between them. CDR3 length: 15 amino acids. This chain's CDR3 is CASSQALGQGHGYTF. The CDR3 DNA sequence: TGCGCCAGCAGCCAAGCCCTGGGTCAGGGGCATGGCTACACCTTC.

The gene calls are TRBV27 and TRBJ2-4; unclear D gene. Germline assignment: CDR1 MNHEY and CDR2 SMNVEV (reference sequence). The CDR3 has 14 amino acids. Trimming pared 2 bases from V and 8 bases from J, leaving 13 bases between. This chain's CDR3 is CASSLALAGDIQYF. For the CDR3, the DNA is TGTGCCAGCAGTTTAGCTCTCGCAGGCGACATTCAGTACTTC.

The chain recombines TRBV6-2 or TRBV6-3 with TRBJ2-7; tentatively, D is TRBD1 (6 bases). Trimming took 2 bases from V and 6 from J, leaving 17 bases between them. The germline gives CDR1 MNHEY, CDR2 SVGEGT. The CDR3 is 15 residues long. The CDR3 is CASSYRQVAGFEQYF. The CDR3 DNA is TGTGCCAGCAGTTACCGACAGGTCGCGGGCTTCGAGCAGTACTTC.

The gene calls are TRBV5-4 and TRBJ2-7, with a weak D call TRBD1 (5 bases). The V gene's germline CDR1 is SGHNT and CDR2 YYREEE (reference sequence). The CDR3 covers 14 residues. V was shortened by 0 bases and J by 6 bases, with 13 bases between the two germline ends. DNA of the CDR3: TGTGCCAGCAGCTTGGCAGGGCAAAGTTCCGAGCAGTACTTC. Encoded protein: CASSLAGQSSEQYF.

This chain uses TRBV4-1 with TRBJ1-3, with D uncertain. CDR1 and CDR2 (germline): MGHRA, YSYEKL. V was cut by 0 bases and J by 4 bases, with 10 bases left in between. The CDR3 has 15 amino acids. In DNA, the CDR3 is TGCGCCAGCAGCCAAGAAGGCGAGTCCGGAAACACCATATATTTT. This codes for CASSQEGESGNTIYF.

This clonotype turned up a few times. The V gene is TRBV7-6, the J gene TRBJ2-5, with D tentatively TRBD1 (6 bases). In germline, CDR1 is SGHVS, CDR2 FNYEAQ. The CDR3 totals 14 residues. With 2 bases removed from V and 5 bases from J, the gap between germline ends came to 12 bases. The CDR3 region has the DNA TGTGCCAGCAGCTTACAGGGGCCCCCGGAGACCCAGTACTTC. It codes for CASSLQGPPETQYF.

This clonotype came up many times. V usage is TRBV7-2 and J usage is TRBJ1-5; D remains unclear. This CDR3 is 15 amino acids long. The germline V and J ends were trimmed by 5 bases and 5 bases, with 16 bases remaining between them. CDR1 is SGHTA, CDR2 FQGNSA, per germline. Here the CDR3 DNA reads TGTGCCAGCAGCCCTCGGTGGTCCCCGGATCAGCCCCAGCATTTT. Translation: CASSPRWSPDQPQHF.

There are a few counts of this clonotype. This chain links TRBV7-2 with TRBJ1-2; a possible D gene is TRBD1 (5 bases). Trimming stripped 1 base from V and 3 bases from J, with 18 bases between. The CDR3 runs to 17 residues. CDR1 is SGHTA, CDR2 FQGNSA, per germline. The CDR3 nucleotides read TGTGCCAGCAGCTTAGATCCAGGGATCTTGGTATACTATGGCTACACCTTC. It codes for CASSLDPGILVYYGYTF.

The V call is TRBV10-3, the J call TRBJ1-4, with 9 nucleotides matching TRBD1. The V segment lost 2 bases and the J segment 6 bases; nucleotides outside the gene matches: 7. This CDR3 contains 16 residues. The germline V gene has CDR1 ENHRY and CDR2 SYGVKD. The CDR3 DNA sequence: TGTGCCATCAGTGAGCCTCCGGGACAGGGTGATGAAAAACTGTTTTTT. Protein: CAISEPPGQGDEKLFF.

This clonotype was counted a few times. The chain uses TRBV19 and TRBJ1-2; 7 positions match TRBD1. Germline V gene lookup returns CDR1 LNHDA and CDR2 SQIVND (reference sequence). The CDR3 spans 13 residues. The V and J ends lost 9 bases and 8 bases, in that order; junction bases with no gene match: 12. The chain's CDR3 is CASSLTGFDGYTF. The CDR3 nucleotides are TGTGCCAGCTCTCTGACAGGGTTCGACGGCTACACCTTC.

The sample holds a few counts of this clonotype. J is TRBJ2-1 and V is TRBV12-3 or TRBV12-4, with D possibly TRBD2 on 5 matching bases. The V gene lost 3 bases and the J gene lost 7 bases, with 13 bases spanning the gap. This CDR3 has 14 amino acids. This chain's CDR3 is CASSFLGSLNEQFF. CDR3 in DNA: TGTGCCAGCAGTTTTCTGGGGAGTCTGAATGAGCAGTTCTTC.

This clonotype has more than one count but fewer than ten. The chain combines TRBV12-3 or TRBV12-4 with TRBJ2-1, with D possibly being TRBD1 (5 bases). The ends were cut back, 3 bases at V and 5 bases at J, with 14 bases in the middle. This CDR3 is built from 15 residues. CDR3 residues: CASSFVTGTDNEQFF. The CDR3, as DNA: TGTGCCAGCAGTTTTGTTACAGGAACAGACAATGAGCAGTTCTTC.

The V and J genes are TRBV6-8 and TRBJ1-5; a weak D match, TRBD1 (6 bases). CDR1 and CDR2 from the germline V gene are MNHGY and SAAAGT. The V gene lost 3 bases and the J gene lost 3 bases, with 12 bases spanning the gap. The CDR3 is 15 amino acids. In DNA, the CDR3 is TGTGCCAGCAGTTATTCAGGGGACCACAATCAGCCCCAGCATTTT. Encoded protein: CASSYSGDHNQPQHF.

This clonotype was detected only a few times. The chain has TRBV4-1 and TRBJ2-5; D not resolved. Trimming left V 4 bases short and J 4 bases short, with 10 bases between. From germline, CDR1 is MGHRA and CDR2 YSYEKL. This CDR3 has 13 residues. The CDR3 loop reads CASSPTLRETQYF. CDR3 nucleotides: TGCGCCAGCAGCCCCACCCTTAGAGAGACCCAGTACTTC.

The V gene is TRBV7-6, the J gene TRBJ1-2, with 7 bases lining up with TRBD1. Germline V gene sequence: CDR1 SGHVS, CDR2 FNYEAQ. The CDR3 runs 12 residues. Trimming at V came to 8 bases and at J to 2 bases, leaving 2 bases not matched to a gene. The CDR3 loop is CASRDSNYGYTF. The DNA for the CDR3 is TGTGCCAGCCGGGACAGCAACTATGGCTACACCTTC.